This paragraph covers one TCR beta chain sequence. Trimming removed 1 base at V and 4 bases at J, with 11 bases between. Germline V gives CDR1 LNHDA, CDR2 SQIVND (reference sequence). This CDR3 is built from 15 residues. Here immunoSEQ multiplex PCR was the method, and the copy in TCRdb shows in-frame clones only, minus some. The repertoire includes about 250,000 clones, around nine tenths of them detected once, and roughly 0.79% sits in the top ten. This entry is derived from a study of blood T cell repertoires in COVID-19. Study-level background: The United States, Italy and Spain supplied acute and convalescent COVID-19 samples. The cDNA or gDNA used as material had been derived from T cells, B-cell-depleted T cells, or PBMCs.

Patients from Seattle were sampled longitudinally, starting during active infection. The receptor comes from a man aged 25 to 40 with COVID-19, enrolled during active disease. Sample: peripheral blood. The chain is built from TRBV19 and TRBJ2-1, with a tentative D call TRBD1 (5 bases). CDR3 nucleotide sequence: TGTGCCAGTAGTATAGGACAGACATTTTACAATGAGCAGTTCTTC. Encoded protein: CASSIGQTFYNEQFF.